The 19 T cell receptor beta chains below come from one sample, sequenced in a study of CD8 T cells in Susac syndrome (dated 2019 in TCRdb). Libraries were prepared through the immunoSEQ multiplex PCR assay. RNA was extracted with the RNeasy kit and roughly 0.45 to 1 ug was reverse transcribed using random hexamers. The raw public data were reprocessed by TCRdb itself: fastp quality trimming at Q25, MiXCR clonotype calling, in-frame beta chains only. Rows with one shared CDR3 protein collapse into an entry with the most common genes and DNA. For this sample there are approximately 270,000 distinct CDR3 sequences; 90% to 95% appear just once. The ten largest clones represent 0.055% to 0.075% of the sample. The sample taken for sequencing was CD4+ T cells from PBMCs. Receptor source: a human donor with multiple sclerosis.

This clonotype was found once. CDR3 in amino acids: CAWDRRDEKLFF. DNA for the CDR3: TGTGCCTGGGACAGAAGAGATGAAAAACTGTTTTTT. V usage is TRBV30 and J usage is TRBJ1-4, with D possibly TRBD1 on 5 matching bases. The V gene lost 5 bases and the J gene lost 6 bases, with 10 bases spanning the gap. The CDR3 contains 12 residues. CDR1 GTSNPN and CDR2 SVGIG come from the germline V gene (reference sequence).

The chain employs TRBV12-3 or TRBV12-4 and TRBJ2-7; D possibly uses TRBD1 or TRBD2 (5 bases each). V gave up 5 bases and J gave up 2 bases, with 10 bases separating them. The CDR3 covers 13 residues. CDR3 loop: CASSRDGPYEQYV. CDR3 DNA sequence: TGTGCCAGCAGTCGGGACGGACCCTACGAGCAGTACGTC.

The CDR3 protein is CSATTGTHEQYF. CDR3 sequence (DNA): TGCAGTGCTACCACAGGGACCCACGAGCAGTACTTC. This chain uses TRBV20-1 with TRBJ2-7, with TRBD1 as a possible D gene (6 bases). Germline-derived CDR1 and CDR2 are DFQATT and SNEGSKA (reference sequence). The length of the CDR3 is 12 residues. Trimming shortened V by 4 bases and J by 5 bases, and 12 bases separated the two germline ends.

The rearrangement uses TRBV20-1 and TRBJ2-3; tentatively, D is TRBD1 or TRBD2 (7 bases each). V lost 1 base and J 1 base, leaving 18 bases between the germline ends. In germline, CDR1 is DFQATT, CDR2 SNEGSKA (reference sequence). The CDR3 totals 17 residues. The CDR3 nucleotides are TGCAGTGCTAGAGTTCATGGGGGAGGGGGCGGCACAGATACGCAGTATTTT. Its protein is CSARVHGGGGGTDTQYF.

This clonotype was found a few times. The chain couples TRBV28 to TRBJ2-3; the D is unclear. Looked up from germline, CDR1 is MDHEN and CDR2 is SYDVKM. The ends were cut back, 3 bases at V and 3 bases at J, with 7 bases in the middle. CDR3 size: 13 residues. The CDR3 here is CASSFGVTDTQYF. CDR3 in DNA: TGTGCCAGCAGTTTTGGGGTAACAGATACGCAGTATTTT.

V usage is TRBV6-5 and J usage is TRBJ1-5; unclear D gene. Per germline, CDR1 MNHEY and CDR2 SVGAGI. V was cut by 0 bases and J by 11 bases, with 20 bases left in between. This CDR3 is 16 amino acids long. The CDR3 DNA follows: TGTGCCAGCAGTTACTCTAGTGAGGGAGGCCATCGGGCCCAGCATTTT. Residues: CASSYSSEGGHRAQHF.

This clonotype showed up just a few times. CDR3 DNA sequence: TGTGCCAGCAGTTTGGCTAGCGGGACCGATACGCAGTATTTT. Translated, it gives CASSLASGTDTQYF. The V call is TRBV12-3 or TRBV12-4, the J call TRBJ2-3; 9 bases align to TRBD2. Trimming cost V 3 bases and J 6 bases; bases outside gene matches: 4. The CDR3 runs to 14 residues.

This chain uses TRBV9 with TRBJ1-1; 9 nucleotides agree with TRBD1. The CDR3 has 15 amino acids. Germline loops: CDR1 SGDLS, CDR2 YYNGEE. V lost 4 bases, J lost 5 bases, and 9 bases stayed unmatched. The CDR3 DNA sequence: TGTGCCAGCAGCTCGGGACAGGGATTGATTACTGAAGCTTTCTTT. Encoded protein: CASSSGQGLITEAFF.

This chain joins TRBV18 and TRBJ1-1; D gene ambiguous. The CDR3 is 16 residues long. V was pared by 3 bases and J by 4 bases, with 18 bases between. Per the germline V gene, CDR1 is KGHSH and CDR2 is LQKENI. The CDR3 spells CASSPMIRSVGTEAFF. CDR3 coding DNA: TGTGCCAGCTCACCTATGATTAGGAGCGTGGGCACTGAAGCTTTCTTT.

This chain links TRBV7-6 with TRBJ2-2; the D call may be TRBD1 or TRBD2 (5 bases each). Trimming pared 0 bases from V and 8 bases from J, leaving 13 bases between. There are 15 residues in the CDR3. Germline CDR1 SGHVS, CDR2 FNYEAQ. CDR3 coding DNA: TGTGCCAGCAGCTTAGCGGTTATCGGGACGGGGGAGCTGTTTTTT. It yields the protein CASSLAVIGTGELFF.

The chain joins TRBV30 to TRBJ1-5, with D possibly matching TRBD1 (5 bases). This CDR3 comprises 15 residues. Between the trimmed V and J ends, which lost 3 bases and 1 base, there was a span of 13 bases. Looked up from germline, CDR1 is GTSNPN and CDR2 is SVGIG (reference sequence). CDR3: CAWSLGTESNQPQHF. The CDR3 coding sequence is TGTGCCTGGAGCCTCGGGACGGAAAGCAATCAGCCCCAGCATTTT.

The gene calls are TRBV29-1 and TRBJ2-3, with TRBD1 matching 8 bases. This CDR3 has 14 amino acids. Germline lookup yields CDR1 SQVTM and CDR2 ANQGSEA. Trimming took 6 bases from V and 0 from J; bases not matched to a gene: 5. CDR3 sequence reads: CSVATGASTDTQYF. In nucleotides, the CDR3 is TGCAGCGTGGCGACAGGGGCTAGCACAGATACGCAGTATTTT.

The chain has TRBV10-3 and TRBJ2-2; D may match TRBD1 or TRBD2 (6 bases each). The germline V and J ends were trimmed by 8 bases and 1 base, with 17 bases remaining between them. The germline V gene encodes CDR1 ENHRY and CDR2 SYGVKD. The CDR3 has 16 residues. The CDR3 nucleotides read TGTGCCATCGCCCTGGAGGGGGGCCTGAACACCGGGGAGCTGTTTTTT. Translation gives CAIALEGGLNTGELFF.

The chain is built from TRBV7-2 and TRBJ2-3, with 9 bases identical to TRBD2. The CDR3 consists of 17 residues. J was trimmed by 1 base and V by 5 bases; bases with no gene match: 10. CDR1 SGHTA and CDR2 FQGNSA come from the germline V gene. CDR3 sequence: CASSPGGGRAGTDTQYF. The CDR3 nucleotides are TGTGCCAGCAGCCCCGGGGGCGGGAGGGCCGGCACAGATACGCAGTATTTT. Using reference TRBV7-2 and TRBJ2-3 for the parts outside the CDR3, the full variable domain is GAGVSQSPSNKVTEKGKDVELRCDPISGHTALYWYRQSLGQGLEFLIYFQGNSAPDKSGLPSDRFSAERTGGSVSTLTIQRTQQEDSAVYLCASSPGGGRAGTDTQYFGPGTRLTVL.

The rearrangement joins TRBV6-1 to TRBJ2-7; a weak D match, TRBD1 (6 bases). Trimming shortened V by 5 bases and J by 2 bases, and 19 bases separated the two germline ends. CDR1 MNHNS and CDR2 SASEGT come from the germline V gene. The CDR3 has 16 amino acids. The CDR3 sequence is CASSRNYRVNPYEQYF. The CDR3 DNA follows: TGTGCCAGCAGTCGAAATTACAGGGTCAACCCCTACGAGCAGTACTTC.

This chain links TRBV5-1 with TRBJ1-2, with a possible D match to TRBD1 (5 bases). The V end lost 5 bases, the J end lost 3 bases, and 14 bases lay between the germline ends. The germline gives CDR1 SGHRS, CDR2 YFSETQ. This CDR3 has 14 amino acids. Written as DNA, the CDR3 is TGCGCCAGCAGTTGGGGTAGGGGCCACTATGGCTACACCTTC. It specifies CASSWGRGHYGYTF.

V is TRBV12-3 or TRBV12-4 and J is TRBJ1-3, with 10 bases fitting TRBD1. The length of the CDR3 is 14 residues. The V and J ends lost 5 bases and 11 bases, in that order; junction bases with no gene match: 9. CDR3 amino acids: CASSTGQGLWAIYF. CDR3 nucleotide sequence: TGTGCCAGCAGTACGGGACAGGGGCTGTGGGCCATATATTTT.

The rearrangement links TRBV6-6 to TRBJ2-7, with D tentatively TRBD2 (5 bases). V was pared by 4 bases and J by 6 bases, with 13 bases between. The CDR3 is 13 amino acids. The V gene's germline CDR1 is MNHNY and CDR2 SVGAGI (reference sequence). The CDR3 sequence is CASSLGEGGEQYV. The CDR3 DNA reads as TGTGCCAGCAGTTTAGGAGAGGGCGGCGAGCAGTACGTC.

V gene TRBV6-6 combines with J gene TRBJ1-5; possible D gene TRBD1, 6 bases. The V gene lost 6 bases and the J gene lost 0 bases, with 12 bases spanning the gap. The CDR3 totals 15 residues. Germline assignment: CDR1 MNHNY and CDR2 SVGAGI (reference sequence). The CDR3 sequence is CASRPGESSNQPQHF. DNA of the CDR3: TGTGCCAGCAGACCAGGGGAATCTAGCAATCAGCCCCAGCATTTT.